The present entry profiles one T cell receptor (beta chain) with its context. What it binds is unknown. The entry originates in a study of T cell responses to AZD1222 COVID-19 vaccine. Broader study findings: Donors in the cohort were predominantly white British and more often female, and clonal diversity was possibly underestimated. Across the whole spike, CD4 TCRs peaked at regions 160-218 and 743-854.

Assay used: immunoSEQ multiplex PCR; TCRdb lists only in-frame clones, some missing. The data contain around 100,000 clones, more than 65% of them singletons. Sequences were derived from peripheral blood, sampled on day 0 of AZD1222 vaccination. This TCR was sampled from an adult in good health.

The CDR3 loop is CASSVGMGLAVLNEQFF. CDR3 nucleotides: TGTGCCAGCAGCGTGGGCATGGGACTAGCGGTACTTAATGAGCAGTTCTTC. The chain combines TRBV5-6 with TRBJ2-1; TRBD2 agrees at 11 bases. There are 17 residues in the CDR3. Per germline, CDR1 SGHDT and CDR2 YYEEEE. The junction had 13 bases not matched to a gene; V was cut back by 4 bases and J by 7 bases. The variable domain in full, with the rest retrieved from reference TRBV5-6 and TRBJ2-1, is DAGVTQSPTHLIKTRGQQVTLRCSPKSGHDTVSWYQQALGQGPQFIFQYYEEEERQRGNFPDRFSGHQFPNYSSELNVNALLLGDSALYLCASSVGMGLAVLNEQFFGPGTRLTVL.